The 6 T cell receptor beta chains listed next were all sequenced from one sample in a study of blood T cell repertoires in COVID-19. Data came from immunoSEQ multiplex PCR; TCRdb stores just in-frame clones and leaves some out. Of 60,000 to 90,000 clones listed, more than 75% were seen once; the top ten hold around 9.9%. What was sequenced was peripheral blood. Every receptor here comes from a man aged 60 to 75 with COVID-19, enrolled during active disease.

The chain couples TRBV5-1 to TRBJ2-1; 8 positions match TRBD2. CDR1 SGHRS and CDR2 YFSETQ come from the germline V gene. J gave up 6 bases and V 3 bases, and 14 bases lay outside the gene matches. The CDR3 has 17 residues. As DNA, the CDR3 is TGCGCCAGCAGCTGGGGGGCGGCACTAGCGGTCACCAATGAGCAGTTCTTC. It codes for CASSWGAALAVTNEQFF.

The chain couples TRBV2 to TRBJ1-5, with 8 nucleotides matching TRBD1. The V gene end was trimmed by 5 bases and the J gene end by 5 bases; junction bases not matched to a gene: 5. The germline CDR1 and CDR2 sequences are SNHLY and FYNNEI. CDR3 length equals 14 residues. The CDR3 spells CASSREQGDQPQHF. CDR3 nucleotides: TGTGCCAGCAGTAGGGAACAGGGGGATCAGCCCCAGCATTTT.

The V and J genes are TRBV14 and TRBJ1-1; 7 positions agree with TRBD1. Germline V gene data show CDR1 as SGHDN and CDR2 as FVKESK. The V segment lost 4 bases and the J segment 14 bases; nucleotides outside the gene matches: 4. The CDR3 consists of 10 residues. The CDR3 bases are TGTGCCAGCAGCCGGACAGGACTCTTCTTT. Translated: CASSRTGLFF.

The rearrangement links TRBV12-3 or TRBV12-4 to TRBJ2-1, with no clear D. The V gene lost 4 bases and the J gene lost 0 bases, with 4 bases spanning the gap. CDR3 length equals 13 residues. CDR3 amino acids: CASSYSSYNEQFF. CDR3 nucleotide sequence: TGTGCCAGCAGTTACAGCTCCTACAATGAGCAGTTCTTC.

This rearrangement joins TRBV10-3 to TRBJ2-1; TRBD2 might be the D (6 bases). The CDR3 sequence is 14 residues long. Trimming took 8 bases from V and 2 from J, leaving 13 bases between them. Germline CDR1 ENHRY, CDR2 SYGVKD. CDR3 sequence reads: CAIGGTATYNEQFF. The CDR3 region has the DNA TGTGCCATCGGGGGGACTGCAACCTACAATGAGCAGTTCTTC.

CDR3 DNA sequence: TGTGCCAGCAGCTCAGCGGCTGGACAGTTCTACGAGCAGTACTTC. Translating it yields CASSSAAGQFYEQYF. V usage is TRBV11-2 and J usage is TRBJ2-7; weak D call: TRBD1 (6 bases). The CDR3 totals 15 residues. Germline values: CDR1 SGHAT, CDR2 FQNNGV. Trimming removed 4 bases from V and 3 bases from J, with 16 bases in between.